These 30 T cell receptor beta chains were all obtained from the same sample, sequenced in a study of human thymus T cells. Obtained as resections during corrective heart surgery, the thymus tissue was then studied. The table came from immunoSEQ multiplex PCR; TCRdb's copy has only in-frame clones and leaves some out. The sample lists tens of thousands of clones, 90% to 95% occurring once. Specimen: thymus tissue. These receptors all come from a girl under three years old with a congenital heart defect but otherwise immunologically healthy.

This clone was detected only a few times. This sequence joins TRBV30 and TRBJ1-1; D gene unclear. Looked up from germline, CDR1 is GTSNPN and CDR2 is SVGIG (reference sequence). The length of the CDR3 is 17 residues. The V and J ends lost 0 bases and 3 bases respectively, with 20 bases between them. The CDR3, as DNA: TGTGCCTGGAGTGTTCAGCCCTCAAGGATCGGGGACACTGAAGCTTTCTTT. This encodes CAWSVQPSRIGDTEAFF.

V usage is TRBV28 and J usage is TRBJ1-2, with 8 bases matching TRBD1. Germline V lookup: CDR1 MDHEN, CDR2 SYDVKM. V was clipped by 4 bases and J by 4 bases; unmatched bases: 2. The CDR3 extends over 13 amino acids. The CDR3, as DNA: TGTGCCAGCAGTTCAGGGGGCGGCTATGGCTACACCTTC. Translating it yields CASSSGGGYGYTF.

V gene TRBV5-4 combines with J gene TRBJ1-1, with a possible D match to TRBD1 (5 bases). CDR1 and CDR2 from the germline V gene are SGHNT and YYREEE (reference sequence). CDR3 length: 16 amino acids. The V and J ends lost 6 bases and 1 base respectively, with 19 bases between them. Here the CDR3 DNA reads TGTGCCAGCATCCCCGGGGGAAACCAGGGGAACACTGAAGCTTTCTTT. Translated: CASIPGGNQGNTEAFF.

The chain is built from TRBV7-9 and TRBJ2-3; D ambiguous. Trimming stripped 1 base from V and 6 bases from J, with 14 bases between. Germline CDR1 and CDR2: SEHNR and FQNEAQ (reference sequence). This CDR3 has 15 amino acids. The CDR3 loop reads CASSLEVAVEDTQYF. For the CDR3, the DNA is TGTGCCAGCAGCTTAGAGGTGGCGGTAGAGGATACGCAGTATTTT.

The sample holds one count of this clone. V gene TRBV7-2 combines with J gene TRBJ2-1; 9 nucleotides align to TRBD1. Germline loops: CDR1 SGHTA, CDR2 FQGNSA. Trimming removed 6 bases from V and 1 base from J; junction bases left unmatched: 16. There are 19 residues in the CDR3. CDR3 region: CASRTGGGPIWGSYNEQFF. The DNA for the CDR3 is TGTGCCAGCAGAACAGGGGGCGGTCCCATTTGGGGGTCCTACAATGAGCAGTTCTTC.

The rearrangement joins TRBV4-1 to TRBJ2-1; 7 nucleotides match TRBD2. After removal of 1 base from V and 0 bases from J, the junction contained 6 bases not matched to a gene. Germline V gene data show CDR1 as MGHRA and CDR2 as YSYEKL. The CDR3 is made up of 17 amino acids. Here the CDR3 reads CASSQARGGSSYNEQFF. DNA of the CDR3: TGCGCCAGCAGCCAAGCCCGGGGCGGGAGCTCCTACAATGAGCAGTTCTTC.

This chain links TRBV7-9 with TRBJ2-1; 7 bases are a match to TRBD1. V was pared by 6 bases and J by 2 bases, with 7 bases of the junction left unmatched. This CDR3 is 15 amino acids long. Germline-derived CDR1 and CDR2 are SEHNR and FQNEAQ (reference sequence). The CDR3 region is CASRLRQGPYNEQFF. CDR3 in DNA: TGTGCCAGCAGGCTAAGACAGGGACCCTACAATGAGCAGTTCTTC.

The chain joins TRBV6-6 to TRBJ1-1, with 7 positions matching TRBD1. V was pared by 4 bases and J by 2 bases, with 7 bases of the junction left unmatched. There are 15 residues in the CDR3. Germline V CDR1 and CDR2: MNHNY, SVGAGI (reference sequence). The CDR3 sequence is CASSSPTGVNTEAFF. In DNA, the CDR3 is TGTGCCAGCAGTTCCCCAACAGGGGTTAACACTGAAGCTTTCTTT.

The gene calls are TRBV30 and TRBJ1-6; tentatively, D is TRBD1 (6 bases). From germline, CDR1 is GTSNPN and CDR2 SVGIG (reference sequence). The CDR3 spans 15 residues. V lost 4 bases, J lost 10 bases, and 20 bases lay in between. This CDR3 reads CAWTPPDRRESPLHF. CDR3 nucleotides: TGTGCCTGGACTCCCCCGGACAGAAGGGAGTCACCCCTCCACTTT.

This chain links TRBV14 with TRBJ1-2, with a possible D match to TRBD1 (6 bases). V dropped 3 bases and J dropped 6 bases, with 17 bases sitting between them. Germline values: CDR1 SGHDN, CDR2 FVKESK. This CDR3 spans 15 amino acids. The CDR3 DNA follows: TGTGCCAGCAGCCAGGGTCTGAATGGGGGCGATGGCTACACCTTC. It is translated as CASSQGLNGGDGYTF.

J is TRBJ1-2 and V is TRBV29-1, with no clear D. The V gene lost 4 bases and the J gene lost 4 bases, with 13 bases spanning the gap. Germline lookup yields CDR1 SQVTM and CDR2 ANQGSEA. This CDR3 region has 13 residues. The CDR3 DNA follows: TGCAGCGTTGTAGGCCCAACCACCTATGGCTACACCTTC. It yields the protein CSVVGPTTYGYTF. Filled out from reference TRBV29-1 and TRBJ1-2, the complete variable domain reads SAVISQKPSRDICQRGTSLTIQCQVDSQVTMMFWYRQQPGQSLTLIATANQGSEATYESGFVIDKFPISRPNLTFSTLTVSNMSPEDSSIYLCSVVGPTTYGYTFGSGTRLTVV.

This clone was observed once. The genes are TRBV15 and TRBJ2-5, with a possible D match to TRBD2 (6 bases). Per the germline V gene, CDR1 is LNHNV and CDR2 is YYDKDF (reference sequence). The V end lost 1 base, the J end lost 5 bases, and 14 bases lay between the germline ends. The CDR3 is 15 residues long. For the CDR3, the DNA is TGTGCCACCAGCAGAGCTGCTGGCCGGGGGGAGACCCAGTACTTC. It codes for CATSRAAGRGETQYF.

The rearrangement uses TRBV7-2 and TRBJ1-2, with D perhaps matching TRBD1 (6 bases). This CDR3 spans 13 amino acids. Germline CDR1 is SGHTA and CDR2 is FQGNSA. Between the trimmed V and J ends, which lost 4 bases and 8 bases, there was a span of 14 bases. The CDR3 DNA reads TGTGCCAGCAGCTCCCCGGGACATGACGGCTACACCTTC. The encoded protein is CASSSPGHDGYTF.

This rearrangement joins TRBV6-5 to TRBJ2-7; D is unresolved. In germline, CDR1 is MNHEY, CDR2 SVGAGI. The CDR3 loop spans 15 amino acids. Between the trimmed V and J ends, which lost 6 bases and 6 bases, there was a span of 21 bases. The CDR3 DNA follows: TGTGCCAGCAGCCAGAAGGTCAATGTCCCTTGCGAGCAGTACTTC. Amino acids: CASSQKVNVPCEQYF.

This chain links TRBV11-3 with TRBJ1-2; D unclear. Trimming cost V 2 bases and J 7 bases, with 11 bases left between them. The V gene's germline CDR1 is SGHNT and CDR2 YENEEA. CDR3 length: 13 amino acids. Here the CDR3 DNA reads TGTGCCAGCAGCTTAAGGTTCCATTCTGGCTACACCTTC. Protein product: CASSLRFHSGYTF.

CDR3 in DNA: TGCGCCAGCAGCTTGCATGCGGGAGGGGGTGAGCAGTTCTTC. Protein: CASSLHAGGGEQFF. J is TRBJ2-1 and V is TRBV5-1, with 9 bases aligning to TRBD2. This CDR3 contains 14 residues. V lost 1 base, J lost 9 bases, and 5 bases stayed unmatched. Germline CDR1 is SGHRS and CDR2 is YFSETQ.

This clone was found a few times. V gene TRBV7-9 combines with J gene TRBJ1-5; tentatively, D is TRBD1 (6 bases). The V gene's germline CDR1 is SEHNR and CDR2 FQNEAQ (reference sequence). CDR3 length equals 17 residues. Trimming removed 3 bases from V and 0 bases from J, with 15 bases in between. CDR3 nucleotide sequence: TGTGCCAGCAGCTTGTGGACCACAGGGAATAGCAATCAGCCCCAGCATTTT. Translation gives CASSLWTTGNSNQPQHF. The full variable domain, rest sourced from reference TRBV7-9 and TRBJ1-5, is DTGVSQNPRHKITKRGQNVTFRCDPISEHNRLYWYRQTLGQGPEFLTYFQNEAQLEKSRLLSDRFSAERPKGSFSTLEIQRTEQGDSAMYLCASSLWTTGNSNQPQHFGDGTRLSIL.

The sample holds one count of this clone. The rearrangement uses TRBV7-6 and TRBJ2-1; possible D gene TRBD2, 5 bases. Between the trimmed V and J ends, which lost 1 base and 8 bases, there was a span of 12 bases. The CDR3 loop spans 14 amino acids. Germline lookup yields CDR1 SGHVS and CDR2 FNYEAQ. The CDR3: CASSLGWESHEQFF. CDR3 nucleotide sequence: TGTGCCAGCAGCTTAGGGTGGGAGTCCCATGAGCAGTTCTTC.

This chain uses TRBV9 with TRBJ1-2, with TRBD1 as a possible D gene (5 bases). Germline V gene sequence: CDR1 SGDLS, CDR2 YYNGEE. Trimming shortened V by 5 bases and J by 8 bases, and 22 bases separated the two germline ends. This CDR3 has 15 amino acids. The CDR3 loop is CASSTPQAGRVGYTF. The CDR3 bases are TGTGCCAGCAGTACACCACAGGCGGGGAGGGTGGGCTACACCTTC.

The V gene is TRBV7-8, the J gene TRBJ2-1; 10 nucleotides line up with TRBD2. Germline trimming cut 2 bases from V and 10 bases from J; bases unmatched to any gene: 8. This CDR3 is 15 amino acids long. The germline CDR1 and CDR2 sequences are SGHVS and FQNEAQ. For the CDR3, the DNA is TGTGCCAGCAGCTTAAGGGCTAGCGGGAGAAAAGAGCAGTTCTTC. Residues: CASSLRASGRKEQFF.

A few counts support this clone. The chain employs TRBV14 and TRBJ2-2; 9 nucleotides line up with TRBD2. In germline, CDR1 is SGHDN, CDR2 FVKESK. This CDR3 spans 16 amino acids. The V gene end was trimmed by 3 bases and the J gene end by 1 base; junction bases not matched to a gene: 3. The CDR3 DNA sequence: TGTGCCAGCAGCCACGCACTAGCGGGGAACACCGGGGAGCTGTTTTTT. Its protein is CASSHALAGNTGELFF.

The chain combines TRBV29-1 with TRBJ2-1; 9 bases are shared with TRBD2. CDR3 size: 13 residues. J gave up 5 bases and V 8 bases, and 7 bases lay outside the gene matches. CDR1 and CDR2 from the germline V gene are SQVTM and ANQGSEA. In nucleotides, the CDR3 is TGCAGCCACTTTAGCGGGAGTCACAATGAGCAGTTCTTC. This codes for CSHFSGSHNEQFF.

The chain carries TRBV7-2 and TRBJ2-1, with 9 nucleotides matching TRBD1. There are 15 residues in the CDR3. V lost 5 bases to trimming and J lost 7 bases; unmatched junction nucleotides: 9. CDR1 SGHTA and CDR2 FQGNSA come from the germline V gene. The CDR3 nucleotides read TGTGCCAGCAGCGTCTACAGGGGGCAAGGGAATGAGCAGTTCTTC. Encoded protein: CASSVYRGQGNEQFF.

The chain couples TRBV10-3 to TRBJ1-6, with D tentatively TRBD1 (5 bases). The CDR3 has 12 residues. Trimming cost V 3 bases and J 18 bases, with 15 bases left between them. Germline CDR1 is ENHRY and CDR2 is SYGVKD. CDR3 in amino acids: CAISEAGLPCHF. Here the CDR3 DNA reads TGTGCCATCAGTGAAGCGGGACTCCCATGCCACTTT.

CDR3 nucleotides: TGTGCCAGCAGCTTAGGTGTGAGGGAGTCTGGGTACGAGCAGTACTTC. Amino acid sequence: CASSLGVRESGYEQYF. This chain links TRBV7-2 with TRBJ2-7; tentative D call: TRBD2 (5 bases). This CDR3 region has 16 residues. Trimming left V 1 base short and J 4 bases short, with 17 bases between. Germline V lookup: CDR1 SGHTA, CDR2 FQGNSA.

The V and J genes are TRBV4-1 and TRBJ1-3; D unclear. The CDR3 totals 11 residues. V lost 4 bases, J lost 4 bases, and 2 bases lay in between. Germline CDR1 reads MGHRA; CDR2 reads YSYEKL. CDR3 coding DNA: TGCGCCAGCAGCCCAGGAAACACCATATATTTT. Protein: CASSPGNTIYF.

This chain joins TRBV5-4 and TRBJ2-5; D possibly corresponds to TRBD1 (7 bases). The CDR3 covers 18 residues. Germline V gene data show CDR1 as SGHNT and CDR2 as YYREEE (reference sequence). The V end was cut by 0 bases, the J end by 5 bases, with 23 bases between. CDR3 sequence (DNA): TGTGCCAGCAGCTTGGGAAGGGGACTGAAGGGGGCGTGGGAGACCCAGTACTTC. This translates into CASSLGRGLKGAWETQYF.

The V call is TRBV7-2, the J call TRBJ2-7, with TRBD2 identical over 9 bases. Germline CDR1 SGHTA, CDR2 FQGNSA. V lost 3 bases, J lost 4 bases, and 7 bases stayed unmatched. The CDR3 runs 15 residues. The CDR3 DNA reads TGTGCCAGCAGCTTCCCAGCGGGAGGTATATACGAGCAGTACTTC. This gives the protein CASSFPAGGIYEQYF. Full variable domain (remainder filled in from reference TRBV7-2 and TRBJ2-7): GAGVSQSPSNKVTEKGKDVELRCDPISGHTALYWYRQSLGQGLEFLIYFQGNSAPDKSGLPSDRFSAERTGGSVSTLTIQRTQQEDSAVYLCASSFPAGGIYEQYFGPGTRLTVT.

This chain links TRBV29-1 with TRBJ2-7, with 7 bases fitting TRBD1. J lost 3 bases, V lost 4 bases, and 3 bases had no gene match. CDR3 length: 12 amino acids. The germline V gene has CDR1 SQVTM and CDR2 ANQGSEA. The CDR3 is CSVGGTVYEQYF. CDR3 sequence (DNA): TGCAGCGTTGGGGGGACAGTCTACGAGCAGTACTTC.

The chain links TRBV2 to TRBJ2-7; D remains ambiguous. Deletions cut 0 bases from V and 6 bases from J, with 3 bases between. The CDR3 has 11 residues. The V gene's germline CDR1 is SNHLY and CDR2 FYNNEI. The CDR3 here is CASSEAFEQYF. CDR3 DNA: TGTGCCAGCAGTGAAGCTTTCGAGCAGTACTTC.